This T cell receptor beta chain was identified during a study of PD-1 blockade in classical Hodgkin lymphoma. General observations from the study: By C4D1, diversity of CD4+ TCRs had risen significantly, whereas that of CD8+ TCRs had not. At baseline, newly diagnosed patients reportedly showed less TCR diversity than healthy donors. The authors excluded patients who started nivolumab under 1 year after ASCT.

The sample's time point: cycle 4 day 1 (C4D1), after 6 weeks of nivolumab. No patient escaped relapse after autologous stem cell transplantation, and brentuximab vedotin exposure varied. Reported best responses ranged across complete response, partial response or progressive disease. TCRdb keeps only in-frame clones here, not all; method: immunoSEQ multiplex PCR. This sample carries 110,000 or so clones, approximately 89% of them seen once, and the ten largest clones take around 20%. The CDR3 loop spans 14 amino acids. Germline V lookup: CDR1 LNHDA, CDR2 SQIVND (reference sequence). V was trimmed by 0 bases and J by 6 bases, leaving 9 bases between them. This clone was found once. The antigen remains unidentified.

This clonotype originated in a human donor with classical Hodgkin lymphoma. V usage is TRBV19 and J usage is TRBJ2-1, with D possibly called TRBD1 or TRBD2 (5 bases each). Sequenced here: peripheral blood mononuclear cells (PBMCs), sampled before the fourth cycle of nivolumab. CDR3 bases: TGTGCCAGTAGTATAGATCGGGGACCCAATGAGCAGTTCTTC. This codes for CASSIDRGPNEQFF.